The next 29 T cell receptor beta chains were all read from a single sample in a study of T-cell reconstitution after alpha-beta-depleted transplantation in children (dated by TCRdb to 2016 to 2018). Library preparation used PCR. The sequencer was an Illumina HiSeq 2500. TCR library preparation used molecular barcoding, with unique molecular identifiers applied to normalize quantification of the TCRbeta repertoire. TCRdb itself trimmed the public reads at Q25 with fastp, ran MiXCR and retained productive beta chains. All rows with the same CDR3 protein become a single entry with the most common DNA and genes. Counted in this sample were a few hundred thousand distinct CDR3 sequences; roughly an eighth of them appeared once. The top ten hold more than 5.5% of the sample. This material consisted of PBMCs from the stem cell graft donor, taken from the stem cell graft. Receptors originate from a human donor who donated a stem cell graft to a child with combined immunodeficiency.

In this sample, this clonotype turned up a few times. The V call is TRBV6-1, the J call TRBJ2-3, with 7 bases matching TRBD1. The length of the CDR3 is 14 residues. V gave up 5 bases and J gave up 2 bases; unmatched junction bases: 4. CDR1 is MNHNS and CDR2 is SASEGT in the germline V gene. CDR3 amino acids: CASSPTGDTDTQYF. The CDR3 DNA is TGTGCCAGCAGTCCTACAGGGGACACAGATACGCAGTATTTT.

This clonotype was detected ten times or more. CDR3 in DNA: TGTGCCTGGAGTGTAGGGGCAGGGGGTGGCTACACCTTC. Encoded protein: CAWSVGAGGGYTF. V gene TRBV30 combines with J gene TRBJ1-2, with 7 positions matching TRBD1. V shed 0 bases, J shed 7 bases, and the junction held 5 bases outside the gene matches. The V gene's germline CDR1 is GTSNPN and CDR2 SVGIG (reference sequence). The length of the CDR3 is 13 residues.

In this sample, this clonotype turned up once. The rearrangement uses TRBV14 and TRBJ2-5; perhaps D is TRBD1 or TRBD2 (5 bases each). The CDR3 is made up of 13 amino acids. Trimming took 5 bases from V and 4 from J, leaving 11 bases between them. Germline V gives CDR1 SGHDN, CDR2 FVKESK. The CDR3 protein is CASSAWDRETQYF. The CDR3 coding sequence is TGTGCCAGCAGCGCCTGGGACCGAGAGACCCAGTACTTC.

The genes are TRBV20-1 and TRBJ1-5; D possibly corresponds to TRBD1 (6 bases). Germline values: CDR1 DFQATT, CDR2 SNEGSKA (reference sequence). Trimming pared 0 bases from V and 4 bases from J, leaving 10 bases between. The CDR3 length is 14 residues. In nucleotides, the CDR3 is TGCAGTGCTAGAGAGTCGAGGGGGAATCAGCCCCAGCATTTT. Its translation is CSARESRGNQPQHF.

The J gene is TRBJ1-1, the V gene TRBV21-1; the table's D call of TRBD1 was not tested on the DNA. TRBV21-1 is a pseudogene locus. The CDR3 runs to 10 residues. CDR3: CASGAKEAFF. CDR3 coding DNA: TGTGCCAGCGGGGCAAAGGAAGCTTTCTTT.

On this clonotype itself: This could be a read error, since a much larger clone is one nucleotide away. The conserved phenylalanine or tryptophan is not found at the CDR3 terminus, so this likely reflects a read error. This rearrangement joins TRBV4-3 to TRBJ2-3; 8 bases match TRBD1. Per germline, CDR1 LGHNA and CDR2 YSLEER. Unmatched junction bases numbered 11, after V lost 0 bases and J lost 6 bases. The CDR3 is 17 residues long. The CDR3 sequence is CASSQDRPGGARDTQYL. DNA for the CDR3: TGCGCCAGCAGCCAAGATCGCCCAGGGGGCGCGAGGGATACGCAGTATCTT.

This clonotype was observed a few times. The chain joins TRBV7-6 to TRBJ2-1, with D possibly being TRBD1 or TRBD2 (5 bases each). The CDR3 totals 13 residues. Trimming removed 0 bases at V and 9 bases at J, with 9 bases between. Looked up from germline, CDR1 is SGHVS and CDR2 is FNYEAQ. Here the CDR3 DNA reads TGTGCCAGCAGCTTAGCCATGGGGGTTGAGCAGTTCTTC. Translating it yields CASSLAMGVEQFF.

The chain has TRBV6-2 or TRBV6-3 and TRBJ2-3, with TRBD1 identical over 7 bases. Germline lookup yields CDR1 MNHEY and CDR2 SVGEGT. The junction had 11 bases not matched to a gene; V was cut back by 7 bases and J by 4 bases. The CDR3 runs to 15 residues. The CDR3 DNA sequence: TGTGCCAGCACTTTACAGGGGTTGTCCTCAGATACGCAGTATTTT. Translation gives CASTLQGLSSDTQYF.

A few counts support this clonotype. This chain links TRBV10-3 with TRBJ2-3; 10 nucleotides line up with TRBD1. Germline values: CDR1 ENHRY, CDR2 SYGVKD. The CDR3 has 14 amino acids. J lost 1 base, V lost 6 bases, and 1 base had no gene match. The CDR3 reads CAIRGTGGTDTQYF. Written as DNA, the CDR3 is TGTGCCATCAGAGGGACAGGGGGCACAGATACGCAGTATTTT.

This clonotype was seen ten or more times. This rearrangement joins TRBV16 to TRBJ2-2; D is unclear. Looked up from germline, CDR1 is KGHSY and CDR2 is FQNENV. This CDR3 comprises 12 residues. Trimming pared 4 bases from V and 7 bases from J, leaving 7 bases between. CDR3 in amino acids: CASSPPVGELFF. The CDR3 bases are TGTGCCAGCAGCCCACCGGTCGGGGAGCTGTTTTTT.

This clonotype was observed a handful of times. This sequence joins TRBV11-1 and TRBJ2-1, with 15 nucleotides matching TRBD2. V shed 4 bases, J shed 1 base, and the junction held 8 bases outside the gene matches. Per the germline V gene, CDR1 is SGHAT and CDR2 is FQDESV (reference sequence). The CDR3 spans 19 residues. The DNA for the CDR3 is TGTGCCAGCAGCTCGCGGACTAGCGGGGGGGCGGCTTCCTACAATGAGCAGTTCTTC. This encodes CASSSRTSGGAASYNEQFF.

The CDR3 DNA sequence: TGTGCCAGCAGTGGGGAGGGCCATGGCGATGAGCAGTTCTTC. Translated, it gives CASSGEGHGDEQFF. The V and J genes are TRBV6-4 and TRBJ2-1; 7 nucleotides agree with TRBD2. The J segment lost 8 bases and the V segment lost 4 bases, leaving 8 bases of the junction unmatched. CDR1 MRHNA and CDR2 SNTAGT come from the germline V gene. This CDR3 comprises 14 residues.

This clonotype was recorded at least ten times. The rearrangement links TRBV9 to TRBJ2-1; D unresolved. The germline CDR1 and CDR2 sequences are SGDLS and YYNGEE. CDR3 size: 13 residues. The germline V and J ends were trimmed by 0 bases and 4 bases, with 5 bases remaining between them. The CDR3 DNA follows: TGTGCCAGCAGCGTAGCACAGTACAATGAGCAGTTCTTC. This codes for CASSVAQYNEQFF.

V usage is TRBV27 and J usage is TRBJ2-3, with TRBD2 matching over 8 bases. Germline CDR1 and CDR2: MNHEY and SMNVEV (reference sequence). The CDR3 covers 18 residues. V shed 5 bases and J 1 base; nucleotides not matched to a gene: 14. The CDR3 DNA sequence: TGTGCCAGCAGTCCCTGGGCTAGCGGGTTGAGGGGCACAGATACGCAGTATTTT. Translating gives CASSPWASGLRGTDTQYF.

This clonotype was counted at least ten times. The rearrangement uses TRBV12-3 or TRBV12-4 and TRBJ1-2, with 9 bases lining up with TRBD1. J gave up 8 bases and V 6 bases, and 10 bases lay outside the gene matches. This CDR3 contains 14 residues. CDR3 sequence (DNA): TGTGCCAGCAGCTCCACCGGGACAGGGTACGGCTACACCTTC. Protein sequence: CASSSTGTGYGYTF.

V usage is TRBV6-5 and J usage is TRBJ2-5; D is perhaps TRBD1 (6 bases). V was cut by 3 bases and J by 0 bases, with 14 bases left in between. The germline V gene encodes CDR1 MNHEY and CDR2 SVGAGI. CDR3 length: 16 residues. For the CDR3, the DNA is TGTGCCAGCAGTTATAACAGGGCGGAGTACCAAGAGACCCAGTACTTC. This codes for CASSYNRAEYQETQYF.

This clonotype showed up many times. The DNA for the CDR3 is TGCGCCAGCAGCTTGTCGGGACTAGCGGGGGAGACCTACAATGAGCAGTTCTTC. Amino acid sequence: CASSLSGLAGETYNEQFF. V is TRBV5-1 and J is TRBJ2-1; the match to TRBD2 covers 14 bases. Losses at the gene ends were 1 base for V and 2 bases for J; bases not matched to a gene: 5. This CDR3 has 18 amino acids. The germline gives CDR1 SGHRS, CDR2 YFSETQ.

V and J are TRBV5-6 and TRBJ2-6; possible D gene TRBD2, 6 bases. Germline V gene lookup returns CDR1 SGHDT and CDR2 YYEEEE. V lost 10 bases to trimming and J lost 0 bases, with 20 bases between them. This CDR3 is 17 amino acids long. The DNA of the CDR3 is TGTGCCTGGCTTAGGAGGGTCCCCCTCTCTGGGGCCAACGTCCTGACTTTC. Amino acid sequence: CAWLRRVPLSGANVLTF.

The rearrangement links TRBV3-1 to TRBJ2-3, with unresolved D. V was pared by 5 bases and J by 2 bases, with 14 bases between. The germline gives CDR1 LGHDT, CDR2 YNNKEL (reference sequence). The CDR3 is made up of 15 amino acids. For the CDR3, the DNA is TGTGCCAGCAGCAGCCGACCCTGGCACACAGATACGCAGTATTTT. Its translation is CASSSRPWHTDTQYF.

The table lists this clonotype with a few counts. The rearrangement uses TRBV29-1 and TRBJ2-1; perhaps TRBD1 as D (5 bases). The CDR3 is made up of 13 amino acids. V was trimmed by 4 bases and J by 7 bases, leaving 14 bases between them. The germline V gene has CDR1 SQVTM and CDR2 ANQGSEA. CDR3 in amino acids: CSVVPDSKNEQFF. The CDR3 bases are TGCAGCGTTGTCCCTGACAGTAAAAATGAGCAGTTCTTC.

This clonotype turned up a few times. The chain employs TRBV12-3 or TRBV12-4 and TRBJ1-5, with TRBD1 identical over 7 bases. With V trimmed by 3 bases and J by 7 bases, 6 bases remained unmatched. CDR3 size: 14 residues. The CDR3 is CASSFFQGVQPQHF. The CDR3, as DNA: TGTGCCAGCAGTTTTTTCCAGGGGGTACAGCCCCAGCATTTT.

This chain connects TRBV6-2 or TRBV6-3 to TRBJ2-7, with 9 bases aligning to TRBD1. The junction had 11 bases not matched to a gene; V was cut back by 7 bases and J by 7 bases. The germline V gene encodes CDR1 MNHEY and CDR2 SVGEGT. The CDR3 runs 14 residues. The CDR3 sequence is CASTQRNRGQEQYF. The CDR3 nucleotides read TGTGCCAGCACCCAGCGGAACAGGGGGCAGGAGCAGTACTTC.

This clonotype came up many times. The chain combines TRBV11-1 with TRBJ2-6; D tentatively fits TRBD1 or TRBD2 (5 bases each). This CDR3 is 19 amino acids long. The ends were cut back, 0 bases at V and 0 bases at J, with 15 bases in the middle. Germline V gene sequence: CDR1 SGHAT, CDR2 FQDESV (reference sequence). The CDR3 nucleotides read TGTGCCAGCAGCTTAGCGCTTTCAGGGAGCTACTCTGGGGCCAACGTCCTGACTTTC. It is translated as CASSLALSGSYSGANVLTF.

This clonotype was seen only once. The chain links TRBV27 to TRBJ2-7, with TRBD1 as a possible D gene (6 bases). Germline values: CDR1 MNHEY, CDR2 SMNVEV (reference sequence). V lost 5 bases, J lost 2 bases, and 19 bases lay in between. This CDR3 region has 16 residues. CDR3 in DNA: TGTGCCAGCAGTCAAGACTCCGGGACACCGGCCTACGAGCAGTACTTC. It is translated as CASSQDSGTPAYEQYF.

This clonotype was counted only a few times. J is TRBJ2-2 and V is TRBV20-1, with 8 positions matching TRBD2. The germline V gene has CDR1 DFQATT and CDR2 SNEGSKA (reference sequence). This CDR3 has 13 residues. Trimming took 3 bases from V and 7 from J; bases not matched to a gene: 4. CDR3 nucleotides: TGCAGTGCTAGCGGGGGGGCCGTCGGGGAGCTGTTTTTT. Amino acids: CSASGGAVGELFF.

This clonotype was observed many times. V gene TRBV7-2 combines with J gene TRBJ2-3, with unresolved D. With 1 base removed from V and 12 bases from J, the gap between germline ends came to 11 bases. The CDR3 sequence is 12 residues long. Germline V gene lookup returns CDR1 SGHTA and CDR2 FQGNSA. CDR3 sequence: CASSLDFGHQYF. CDR3 DNA sequence: TGTGCCAGCAGCTTAGATTTCGGGCATCAGTATTTT.

J is TRBJ2-7 and V is TRBV7-9, with TRBD2 matching over 7 bases. Trimming cost V 6 bases and J 1 base; bases outside gene matches: 9. Germline CDR1 and CDR2: SEHNR and FQNEAQ (reference sequence). This CDR3 is built from 15 residues. CDR3 residues: CASSPGGGVSYEQYF. CDR3 DNA sequence: TGTGCCAGCAGTCCGGGGGGAGGGGTTTCCTACGAGCAGTACTTC.

The rearrangement uses TRBV7-8 and TRBJ2-7; TRBD2 agrees at 11 bases. The CDR3 contains 14 residues. Trimming cost V 6 bases and J 5 bases; bases outside gene matches: 6. The germline V gene has CDR1 SGHVS and CDR2 FQNEAQ. In DNA form, the CDR3 reads TGTGCCAGCAGAACCGGGACTAGCGGCCACGAGCAGTACTTC. As protein: CASRTGTSGHEQYF.

There are many counts of this clonotype. The genes are TRBV18 and TRBJ2-7, with D uncertain. The CDR3 is 12 amino acids. V lost 3 bases and J lost 3, with 6 bases in between. The germline V gene encodes CDR1 KGHSH and CDR2 LQKENI. CDR3 sequence (DNA): TGTGCCAGCTCACCTCAGGACTACGAGCAGTACTTC. This translates into CASSPQDYEQYF.